Following are 32 T cell receptor beta chains from one sample sequenced in a study of cytomegalovirus exposure and HLA in healthy donors. The PCR made use of 60 Vbeta and 13 Jbeta primers. Clones were sequenced by immunoSEQ multiplex PCR, and TCRdb holds only the in-frame ones, with some missing. The table records just over 150,000 clones, around 72% of them present only once. The sample was PBMCs. These receptors all come from a man aged 35 to 55 in good health and CMV-seropositive.

This chain uses TRBV29-1 with TRBJ1-4, with D uncertain. CDR3 size: 14 residues. Germline V gene sequence: CDR1 SQVTM, CDR2 ANQGSEA. V was trimmed by 4 bases and J by 4 bases, leaving 13 bases between them. The CDR3 coding sequence is TGCAGCGTTGGGTTGGGAGGGCATAATGAAAAACTGTTTTTT. Translating it yields CSVGLGGHNEKLFF.

This rearrangement joins TRBV7-9 to TRBJ1-3; D perhaps matches TRBD1 (6 bases). The length of the CDR3 is 14 residues. Trimming left V 11 bases short and J 3 bases short, with 17 bases between. Per germline, CDR1 SEHNR and CDR2 FQNEAQ (reference sequence). The CDR3 is CAGDPGEDGNTIYF. CDR3 nucleotide sequence: TGTGCCGGGGATCCAGGGGAAGATGGAAACACCATATATTTT.

A few counts support this clone. The rearrangement joins TRBV9 to TRBJ2-7; 9 bases map to TRBD1. Germline lookup yields CDR1 SGDLS and CDR2 YYNGEE. This CDR3 spans 15 amino acids. Trimming at V came to 0 bases and at J to 1 base, leaving 2 bases not matched to a gene. This CDR3 is CASSVAGQGSYEQYF. The CDR3 DNA reads as TGTGCCAGCAGCGTAGCGGGACAGGGATCCTACGAGCAGTACTTC.

The chain recombines TRBV30 with TRBJ1-3, with TRBD1 as a possible D gene (5 bases). Trimming removed 3 bases at V and 3 bases at J, with 6 bases between. Germline V gene lookup returns CDR1 GTSNPN and CDR2 SVGIG (reference sequence). The CDR3 is 12 residues long. The chain's CDR3 is CAWSRVGNTIYF. The CDR3 bases are TGTGCCTGGAGCAGGGTTGGAAACACCATATATTTT.

This chain connects TRBV2 to TRBJ2-4; possible D gene TRBD2, 5 bases. The CDR3 sequence is 15 residues long. Germline V lookup: CDR1 SNHLY, CDR2 FYNNEI. Trimming shortened V by 7 bases and J by 0 bases, and 13 bases separated the two germline ends. The CDR3 reads CASTTTRLAKNIQYF. The CDR3 DNA reads as TGTGCCAGCACCACAACTAGACTAGCCAAAAACATTCAGTACTTC.

The chain carries TRBV5-1 and TRBJ2-1, with TRBD1 as a possible D gene (6 bases). The CDR3 has 13 amino acids. With 0 bases removed from V and 6 bases from J, the gap between germline ends came to 7 bases. Germline-derived CDR1 and CDR2 are SGHRS and YFSETQ. CDR3 sequence (DNA): TGCGCCAGCAGCTTGGGGGGGCCCAATGAGCAGTTCTTC. It is translated as CASSLGGPNEQFF.

The chain couples TRBV19 to TRBJ1-2; D not certain. Trimming removed 3 bases at V and 8 bases at J, with 13 bases between. The CDR3 covers 13 residues. Germline CDR1 LNHDA, CDR2 SQIVND (reference sequence). CDR3 loop: CASSIRESGGYTF. Written as DNA, the CDR3 is TGTGCCAGTAGTATCCGTGAATCAGGCGGCTACACCTTC.

The CDR3 sequence: CAWSRGTGVYGYTF. CDR3 DNA: TGTGCCTGGAGTAGGGGGACAGGGGTCTATGGCTACACCTTC. This sequence joins TRBV30 and TRBJ1-2; 10 bases are a match to TRBD1. The V and J ends lost 2 bases and 4 bases, in that order; junction bases with no gene match: 4. This CDR3 is built from 14 residues. Per germline, CDR1 GTSNPN and CDR2 SVGIG (reference sequence). Using reference TRBV30 and TRBJ1-2 for the parts outside the CDR3, the full variable domain is SQTIHQWPATLVQPVGSPLSLECTVEGTSNPNLYWYRQAAGRGLQLLFYSVGIGQISSEVPQNLSASRPQDRQFILSSKKLLLSDSGFYLCAWSRGTGVYGYTFGSGTRLTVV.

V usage is TRBV7-2 and J usage is TRBJ2-3; perhaps TRBD1 as D (6 bases). In germline, CDR1 is SGHTA, CDR2 FQGNSA. V dropped 0 bases and J dropped 10 bases, with 17 bases sitting between them. The CDR3 is made up of 15 amino acids. The CDR3 DNA follows: TGTGCCAGCAGCTTAGCGCTGACAGGTCGGGCTGCGCAGTATTTT. This sequence encodes CASSLALTGRAAQYF.

This rearrangement joins TRBV11-1 to TRBJ1-1; no clear D gene. Germline V gives CDR1 SGHAT, CDR2 FQDESV (reference sequence). Trimming stripped 8 bases from V and 13 bases from J, with 8 bases between. There are 8 residues in the CDR3. The chain's CDR3 is CASPGGFF. The CDR3 nucleotides read TGTGCCAGCCCCGGTGGTTTCTTT.

This sequence joins TRBV7-6 and TRBJ1-4, with unresolved D. The V end lost 1 base, the J end lost 5 bases, and 8 bases lay between the germline ends. The CDR3 runs to 14 residues. Germline V gene sequence: CDR1 SGHVS, CDR2 FNYEAQ. The CDR3 region has the DNA TGTGCCAGCAGCTTAGGGACGGGGAATGAAAAACTGTTTTTT. It codes for CASSLGTGNEKLFF.

DNA of the CDR3: TGTGCCTGGAGTCGAGGGGACTCCTCAGATACGCAGTATTTT. Its protein is CAWSRGDSSDTQYF. V gene TRBV30 combines with J gene TRBJ2-3, with a possible D match to TRBD2 (6 bases). The V end was cut by 2 bases, the J end by 4 bases, with 13 bases between. Germline V gives CDR1 GTSNPN, CDR2 SVGIG (reference sequence). The CDR3 spans 14 residues.

The chain combines TRBV20-1 with TRBJ1-1; possible D gene TRBD1, 5 bases. The germline V gene encodes CDR1 DFQATT and CDR2 SNEGSKA (reference sequence). The CDR3 spans 11 residues. The CDR3 bases are TGCAGGGGGGGTTCCCACACTGAAGCTTTCTTT. Protein: CRGGSHTEAFF.

J is TRBJ1-1 and V is TRBV2, with unresolved D. The V gene lost 5 bases and the J gene lost 6 bases, with 13 bases spanning the gap. This CDR3 spans 13 amino acids. CDR1 is SNHLY, CDR2 FYNNEI, per germline. DNA for the CDR3: TGTGCCAGCAGTAAGACTCCCGCGGCTGAAGCTTTCTTT. It yields the protein CASSKTPAAEAFF.

The table lists this clone with a few counts. This rearrangement joins TRBV11-2 to TRBJ1-2, with no clear D. The CDR3 has 13 residues. V lost 5 bases to trimming and J lost 2 bases, with 9 bases between them. Per germline, CDR1 SGHAT and CDR2 FQNNGV. In DNA form, the CDR3 reads TGTGCCAGCAGCCGGGATAAGAACTATGGCTACACCTTC. It encodes CASSRDKNYGYTF. The full variable domain, its missing parts supplied by reference TRBV11-2 and TRBJ1-2, is EAGVAQSPRYKIIEKRQSVAFWCNPISGHATLYWYQQILGQGPKLLIQFQNNGVVDDSQLPKDRFSAERLKGVDSTLKIQPAKLEDSAVYLCASSRDKNYGYTFGSGTRLTVV.

Details on this clone: At one end, the junction sequence differs from germline, possibly due to a read error. The rearrangement joins TRBV6-1 to TRBJ2-2, with D perhaps matching TRBD2 (5 bases). CDR3 length: 14 amino acids. Germline CDR1 and CDR2: MNHNS and SASEGT. The CDR3 region is CASRGLWNAGELFF. The CDR3 nucleotides read TGTGCCAGCAGAGGACTGTGGAACGCCGGGGAGCTGTTTTTT.

The chain has TRBV7-3 and TRBJ2-5; possible D gene TRBD2, 7 bases. Looked up from germline, CDR1 is SGHTA and CDR2 is FQGTGA. V was clipped by 5 bases and J by 0 bases, with 16 bases between them. The CDR3 covers 16 residues. CDR3 sequence (DNA): TGTGCCAGCAGCCCCCAGGGGAGGGAGTACCAAGAGACCCAGTACTTC. This gives the protein CASSPQGREYQETQYF.

This clone was recorded once. CDR3 residues: CASSPNPRTGGNQPQHF. DNA for the CDR3: TGTGCCAGCAGTCCCAACCCCCGGACAGGTGGCAATCAGCCCCAGCATTTT. The chain couples TRBV7-8 to TRBJ1-5, with 7 positions matching TRBD1. Losses at the gene ends were 6 bases for V and 2 bases for J; bases not matched to a gene: 13. Per the germline V gene, CDR1 is SGHVS and CDR2 is FQNEAQ. This CDR3 comprises 17 residues.

This chain joins TRBV9 and TRBJ2-3; TRBD2 matches at 10 bases. Germline trimming cut 9 bases from V and 4 bases from J; bases unmatched to any gene: 14. CDR3 length: 16 residues. Per the germline V gene, CDR1 is SGDLS and CDR2 is YYNGEE. The CDR3 region is CATQGAGGLWADTQYF. CDR3 bases: TGTGCCACCCAGGGAGCGGGGGGGCTCTGGGCAGATACGCAGTATTTT.

In nucleotides, the CDR3 is TGTGCCAGCAGCTTGCAGGGGATGAGGTCCTACGAGCAGTACTTC. This encodes CASSLQGMRSYEQYF. The chain combines TRBV7-9 with TRBJ2-5; maybe TRBD1 (6 bases). Gene TRBJ2-7 matches the end of the DNA better, so the J call may be wrong. CDR1 is SEHNR, CDR2 FQNEAQ, per germline (reference sequence). This CDR3 is built from 15 residues.

The chain recombines TRBV7-2 with TRBJ1-2, with TRBD1 identical over 8 bases. V gave up 0 bases and J gave up 5 bases; unmatched junction bases: 5. The germline gives CDR1 SGHTA, CDR2 FQGNSA. The CDR3 consists of 15 residues. Here the CDR3 reads CASSLAPGQAYGYTF. In DNA, the CDR3 is TGTGCCAGCAGCTTAGCCCCGGGACAGGCATATGGCTACACCTTC.

The chain combines TRBV5-1 with TRBJ1-4; a possible D gene is TRBD1 (6 bases). The V gene lost 0 bases and the J gene lost 4 bases, with 13 bases spanning the gap. There are 16 residues in the CDR3. Germline assignment: CDR1 SGHRS and CDR2 YFSETQ. CDR3 protein: CASSLVSGQRNEKLFF. As DNA, the CDR3 is TGCGCCAGCAGCTTGGTATCCGGACAGCGTAATGAAAAACTGTTTTTT.

The rearrangement uses TRBV21-1 and TRBJ2-7; the table calls TRBD2, which could not be checked here. TRBV21-1 is given as a pseudogene. This CDR3 has 16 residues. CDR3 bases: TGTGCCAGCAGCAACGCCCGCCTAGCGTGCTCCTACGAGCAGTACTTC. The encoded protein is CASSNARLACSYEQYF.

The chain couples TRBV6-5 to TRBJ2-4, with a weak D call TRBD2 (7 bases). In germline, CDR1 is MNHEY, CDR2 SVGAGI. The CDR3 is 14 amino acids. V shed 5 bases and J shed 7 bases, with 15 bases lying between them. CDR3 amino acids: CASSPTGGLNIQYF. The CDR3 nucleotides read TGTGCCAGCAGTCCGACCGGGGGGCTGAACATTCAGTACTTC.

This clone was picked up one time. This chain connects TRBV28 to TRBJ2-7; tentatively, D is TRBD1 (5 bases). Germline values: CDR1 MDHEN, CDR2 SYDVKM. With 4 bases removed from V and 5 bases from J, the gap between germline ends came to 12 bases. The CDR3 contains 13 residues. Here the CDR3 DNA reads TGTGCCAGCAGTTCAGGGTTAAGGGACGAGCAGTACTTC. Its translation: CASSSGLRDEQYF.

The gene calls are TRBV5-4 and TRBJ1-2; 10 bases are shared with TRBD1. The germline V gene encodes CDR1 SGHNT and CDR2 YYREEE (reference sequence). There are 17 residues in the CDR3. Germline trimming cut 0 bases from V and 8 bases from J; bases unmatched to any gene: 13. CDR3 sequence (DNA): TGTGCCAGCAGCTTGGCCGGGACAGGGGTGAGTCGGAGAGGCTACACCTTC. Its translation: CASSLAGTGVSRRGYTF.

This rearrangement joins TRBV19 to TRBJ1-2, with D possibly TRBD1 on 5 matching bases. Germline V gene data show CDR1 as LNHDA and CDR2 as SQIVND (reference sequence). V lost 1 base to trimming and J lost 8 bases, with 17 bases between them. This CDR3 contains 15 residues. CDR3 sequence (DNA): TGTGCCAGTAGTATAGTGGGGCTGGGAGGGGCCGGCTACACCTTC. This sequence encodes CASSIVGLGGAGYTF.

This clone was detected once. V usage is TRBV19 and J usage is TRBJ2-2; D possibly corresponds to TRBD1 (7 bases). The V gene's germline CDR1 is LNHDA and CDR2 SQIVND (reference sequence). Trimming took off 4 bases at V and 3 bases at J, with 21 bases between the two ends. The CDR3 totals 18 residues. This chain's CDR3 is CASSSYPGGRGDTGELFF. CDR3 coding DNA: TGTGCCAGTAGTAGCTACCCTGGTGGCAGGGGGGACACCGGGGAGCTGTTTTTT.

The gene calls are TRBV19 and TRBJ2-7; D not resolved. Trimming took off 3 bases at V and 5 bases at J, with 8 bases between the two ends. Germline lookup yields CDR1 LNHDA and CDR2 SQIVND (reference sequence). This CDR3 is built from 12 residues. CDR3 residues: CASSILGDEQYF. CDR3 DNA: TGTGCCAGTAGTATTCTAGGAGACGAGCAGTACTTC.

The sample holds one count of this clone. This chain joins TRBV21-1 and TRBJ2-7; the table gives TRBD1 as D, unverified against the DNA. TRBV21-1 is a documented pseudogene. CDR3 length: 13 amino acids. As DNA, the CDR3 is TGTGCCAGCAGCAGCGGACAGCACTACGAGCAGTACTTC. Its translation is CASSSGQHYEQYF.

The rearrangement links TRBV6-6 to TRBJ2-7, with 12 positions matching TRBD2. The ends lost 6 bases at V and 11 bases at J; junction bases unmatched: 11. The CDR3 runs 14 residues. The germline CDR1 and CDR2 sequences are MNHNY and SVGAGI (reference sequence). The CDR3 region has the DNA TGTGCCAGCAGCGGTCAGACTAGCGGGGGCCATAAGTACTTC. Its protein product is CASSGQTSGGHKYF.

This clone was detected ten times or more. The chain carries TRBV5-6 and TRBJ2-7; no firm D call. With 2 bases removed from V and 2 bases from J, the gap between germline ends came to 8 bases. Germline V gene data show CDR1 as SGHDT and CDR2 as YYEEEE. The CDR3 covers 13 residues. CDR3: CASSLAWAYEQYF. In nucleotides, the CDR3 is TGTGCCAGCAGCTTAGCGTGGGCCTACGAGCAGTACTTC.